This T cell receptor (beta chain) was sequenced for a study of shared clonotypes between healthy human individuals. Study in general: Donor ages ranged 18 to 49 years: a couple of women, a few men.

Genomic DNA of every subset was divided equally among multiple immunoSEQ plates. Data came from immunoSEQ multiplex PCR; TCRdb stores just in-frame clones and leaves some out. The sample gives 2.5 million or so clones, 90% to 95% of which show up once; roughly 0.13% is in the top ten. The CDR3 contains 13 residues. CDR1 and CDR2 (germline): SGHVS, FQNEAQ. With 11 bases clipped from V and 8 bases from J, the junction kept 10 bases outside the gene matches. This TCR was sampled from a man aged 18 to 35 in good health. The chain uses TRBV7-8 and TRBJ2-1, with 9 bases aligning to TRBD2. The sequenced sample was naive CD4+ T cells sorted from blood. Subset meaning: CD45RA+ positively selected. CDR3 sequence: CAGRRWTSDEQFF. The DNA for the CDR3 is TGTGCCGGCCGGCGGTGGACTAGCGATGAGCAGTTCTTC.